Given below is one T cell receptor (beta chain) in context. Its antigen is still unknown. Produced via immunoSEQ multiplex PCR; TCRdb's table is partial and in-frame only. The repertoire holds about 2.3 million clones, with more than 85% as singletons. The CDR3 contains 15 residues. Trimming stripped 7 bases from V and 6 bases from J, with 18 bases between. Germline loops: CDR1 SGHTA, CDR2 FQGNSA. The data are from a study of shared clonotypes between healthy human individuals. General observations from the study: Generation probability values for non-shared clonotypes were lower than those for clonotypes shared by all four donors.

The source of this sequence is a man between 18 and 29 years old in good health. Some clones in this sample may be carry-over from other donors' samples. Sequencing input: naive CD4+ T cells from PBMCs. Described subset: CD45RA+ positively selected. This chain joins TRBV7-2 and TRBJ2-2, with D tentatively TRBD1 (7 bases). CDR3 bases: TGTGCCAGCACCCTACGGGGCAGGGGGGCCGGGGAGCTGTTTTTT. Translated: CASTLRGRGAGELFF.